The clone carrying this T cell receptor (beta chain) was seen only once. The sample is drawn from a study of Ad26.COV2.S vaccination and SARS-CoV-2 variants. Treatment specified: 19 received Ad26.COV2.S at low or high dose, single or two shots; 5 received placebo; per-sample allocation not given. Following the first vaccine or placebo injection, samples were taken on day 63. CDR3 size: 14 residues. Trimming took 2 bases from V and 8 from J, leaving 12 bases between them. Germline lookup yields CDR1 KGHDR and CDR2 SFDVKD. TCRdb's copy holds only in-frame clones and misses some; the assay was immunoSEQ multiplex PCR. The sample consists of over 400,000 clones, roughly 91% of them appearing once.

The receptor's source is a person between 18 and 65 years old who received the Ad26.COV2.S COVID-19 vaccine or a placebo. This sample comprised peripheral blood, obtained in a trial of Ad26.COV2.S vaccine versus placebo. The rearrangement links TRBV24-1 to TRBJ2-1, with D possibly being TRBD1 (8 bases). CDR3 region: CATSDSTGGDEQFF. The DNA of the CDR3 is TGTGCCACCAGTGATTCCACAGGGGGGGATGAGCAGTTCTTC.